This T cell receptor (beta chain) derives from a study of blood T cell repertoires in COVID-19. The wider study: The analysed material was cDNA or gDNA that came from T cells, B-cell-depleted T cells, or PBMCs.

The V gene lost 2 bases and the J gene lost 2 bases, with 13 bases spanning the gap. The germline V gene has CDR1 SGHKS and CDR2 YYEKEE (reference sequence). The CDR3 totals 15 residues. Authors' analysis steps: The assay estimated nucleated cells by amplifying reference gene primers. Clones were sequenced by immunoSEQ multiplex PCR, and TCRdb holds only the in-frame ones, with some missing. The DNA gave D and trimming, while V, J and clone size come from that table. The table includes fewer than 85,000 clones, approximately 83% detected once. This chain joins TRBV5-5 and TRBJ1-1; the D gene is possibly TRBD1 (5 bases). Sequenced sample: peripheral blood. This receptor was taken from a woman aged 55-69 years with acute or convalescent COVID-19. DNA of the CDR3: TGTGCCAGCAGCTTATCCGGCAGGGTAAACACTGAAGCTTTCTTT. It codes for CASSLSGRVNTEAFF.